This T cell receptor beta chain appears in the sequencing data of a study of blood T cell repertoires in COVID-19. Produced via immunoSEQ multiplex PCR; TCRdb's table is partial and in-frame only. The sample has about 150,000 clones; roughly nine tenths are singletons. Trimming pared 0 bases from V and 5 bases from J, leaving 13 bases between. Germline-derived CDR1 and CDR2 are MGHRA and YSYEKL. The CDR3 runs 15 residues. The sequenced material came from peripheral blood. This sequence was found in a woman between 65 and 79 years old with acute or convalescent COVID-19. This sequence joins TRBV4-1 and TRBJ1-2, with D possibly TRBD1 on 5 matching bases. The CDR3 nucleotides are TGCGCCAGCAGCCAAGATGCAGGGTTAGGGTATGGCTACACCTTC. Encoded protein: CASSQDAGLGYGYTF.